The sequence of this T cell receptor (beta chain) was determined in a study of blood T cell repertoires in COVID-19. In the authors' methods: From reference gene primer amplification, estimates of nucleated cell counts were derived. Clones were read by immunoSEQ multiplex PCR, and TCRdb kept only the in-frame ones, dropping some. The V and J calls and clone size were taken over from that table, and D and trimming were inferred from the DNA. The sample holds roughly 150,000 clones; approximately 85% are singletons and the top ten take approximately 7%. Trimming took 4 bases from V and 5 from J; bases not matched to a gene: 5. The CDR3 length is 14 residues. Germline V gene data show CDR1 as SGHDT and CDR2 as YYEEEE. Seattle cases were enrolled at active infection and followed longitudinally.

The receptor was isolated from a man older than 75 with COVID-19, enrolled during active disease. Sequencing used peripheral blood. The J gene is TRBJ1-4, the V gene TRBV5-6, with TRBD1 identical over 7 bases. CDR3 sequence reads: CASSPGTENEKLFF. CDR3 sequence (DNA): TGTGCCAGCAGCCCTGGGACAGAGAATGAAAAACTGTTTTTT.